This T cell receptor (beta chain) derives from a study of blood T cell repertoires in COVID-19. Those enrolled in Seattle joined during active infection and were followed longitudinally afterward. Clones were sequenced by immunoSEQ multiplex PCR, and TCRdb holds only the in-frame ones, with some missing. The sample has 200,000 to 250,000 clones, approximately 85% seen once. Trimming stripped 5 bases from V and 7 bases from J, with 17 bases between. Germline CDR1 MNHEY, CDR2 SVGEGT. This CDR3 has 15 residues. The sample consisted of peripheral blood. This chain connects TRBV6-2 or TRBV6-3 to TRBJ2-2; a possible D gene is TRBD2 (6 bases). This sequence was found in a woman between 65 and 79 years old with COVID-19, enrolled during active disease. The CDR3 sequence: CASSPTGVGIGELFF. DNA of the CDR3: TGTGCCAGCAGTCCCACGGGGGTCGGTATCGGGGAGCTGTTTTTT.